The entry that follows covers one T cell receptor beta chain sequence. This clonotype was seen more than once but under ten times. Its antigen remains undetermined. No much larger clone exists at a distance of one base, and base qualities are not known. The 39 donors, aged roughly 6 to 95 years, were systemically healthy Caucasian individuals from Russia. Each donor gave around 9.8 milliliters of peripheral blood, collected into EDTA-treated Vacutainer tubes. Ficoll-Paque density-gradient centrifugation was used to isolate PBMCs, with at least 7 million obtained per sample. Trizol reagent was used to extract total RNA from PBMCs, with at least 6 micrograms per sample. Naive CD45RAhigh/CD27high T cell percentages were measured by flow cytometry on a PBMC aliquot from every donor. The protocol used for the library was 5' RACE. TCRdb shows the sequencer as Illumina HiSeq 2500. The second PCR ran for about 6 to 12 cycles and used a J-beta primer mix along with a sample-barcoded 5' primer. Each TCR beta cDNA molecule received a unique molecular identifier from a template-switch 5' adaptor carrying 12 random nucleotides. Each sample yielded at least 2.5 million CDR3-containing paired-end reads. The Mint cDNA synthesis kit, primed by a TRBC-specific oligonucleotide, was used to synthesize first-strand cDNA from all RNA. All cDNA was treated with uracil-DNA glycosylase and then went through a first 18-cycle PCR with the universal primers M1SS and BC2_uni_R. Per the source publication's procedure: For normalization, 1 million high-quality reads, each with a distinct molecular identifier, were randomly selected from each sample. Instead of being binned into consensus sequences, reads with shared molecular identifiers were discarded. MiTCR, run with a Q25 quality threshold and the strictest error-elimination algorithm, handled CDR3 identification, clonotype clustering and error correction. A nonparametric unseen species model using Euler transformation provided a lower-bound estimate of total TCR beta diversity. The public reads were run again by TCRdb, first through fastp at Q25 and then through MiXCR, and only productive beta chains were kept. Rows are combined by CDR3 protein, so each entry shows the most common genes and DNA. The V and J calls were not made by the authors but by TCRdb's processing. The sample table holds 700,000 to 900,000 distinct CDR3 sequences, of which roughly 25% were seen once. The ten largest account for around 3% of the sample.

The data were taken from a study of blood T cells in healthy people across ages (dated by TCRdb to between 2015 and 2017). For context, the study as a whole: In model experiments, template switching captured about one uniquely barcoded TCR beta cDNA molecule for every two T cells. The study measured age-related changes in TCR beta repertoire diversity using deep sequencing normalized with unique cDNA molecular identifiers. The study analyzed two additional independent replicas of 1 million unique cDNA reads from the same blood draw for two donors, one aged 18 to 29 and one aged 80 or older. The donors were divided into four age groups: young (average around 16 years), middle-aged (approximately 42), aged (under 70) and long-lived (82). Points the paper makes about the study in general: Conclusive comparison of naive and antigen-experienced compartments was prevented by the profiling of bulk unsorted PBMCs. Donor CMV infection status was unknown, potentially confounding age-related changes in expanded clonotypes. Observed TCR beta diversity per million T cells fell roughly linearly with age, and a significant reduction was already apparent by age roughly 40. Estimates of total diversity based on one million sequenced T cells were regarded as lower bounds and as underestimates. Observed TCR beta diversity correlated strongly with the percentage of naive T cells measured by flow cytometry. Compared with the aged group, the long-lived group had more naive CD4+ T cells, fewer expanded clones and increased TCR diversity, a pattern suggesting age selection.

Looking up the germline V gene (reference sequence) yields CDR1 LGHDT and CDR2 YNNKEL. The CDR3 sequence holds 12 residues, the cysteine and phenylalanine included. The sequence is cut down to CDR3 DNA, 36 bases in frame from base 1. V is pruned by 5 bases and J by 10 bases, leaving 3 bases of the junction without a gene match. These data also featured in a second study, about T cells of mothers and their children. The second investigation adds: The donors were nine systemically healthy Caucasian individuals, made up of three mothers and their six children. cDNA synthesis consumed the entire amount of extracted RNA, loaded at around 1.5 ug RNA in each 15 ul reaction. In the second PCR, the M1S primer introduced both the sample barcodes and 2-4 random nucleotides. More than 8.5 million TCR beta CDR3 reads were obtained from each mother, and roughly 3.1 million reads were obtained from each child. TCR recombination output is similarly shaped by thymic selection in related and unrelated pairs, with a minor effect exerted by inherited differences. Normalized repertoire overlap in related mother-child pairs was always slightly higher than in unrelated mother-child pairs, but the difference was never significant. No persistent microchimeric T cell clones were detected, at a sensitivity of around 97 clones per million clonotypes. To look for features that set related mother-child pairs apart from unrelated individuals, the researchers ran deep NGS to compare the TCR beta repertoires of mothers and children. The mean age was roughly 44 +/- 4 years for the mothers and approximately 11 +/- 4 years for the children. After adapters were ligated using NEBNext reagents, the libraries underwent 100+100 nt paired-end sequencing on an Illumina HiSeq 2000. To prevent cross-contamination, the mother and child libraries were prepared a month apart and were sequenced in separate runs. Each donor had between about 450,000 and 2,300,000 distinct TCR beta clonotypes identified. Naive TCR beta clonotypes were estimated from low-frequency clonotypes matched to each donor's FACS-determined naive share, without sorting.

Sequencing was done on a sample of blood. The sequence links TRBV3-1 to TRBJ2-1, and 9 bases in between align with TRBD1. This TCR was sampled from a boy between 10 and 17 years old in good health. CDR3 region: CASSTGTGEQFF. The nucleotide sequence is TGTGCCAGCAGCACAGGGACAGGGGAGCAGTTCTTC.